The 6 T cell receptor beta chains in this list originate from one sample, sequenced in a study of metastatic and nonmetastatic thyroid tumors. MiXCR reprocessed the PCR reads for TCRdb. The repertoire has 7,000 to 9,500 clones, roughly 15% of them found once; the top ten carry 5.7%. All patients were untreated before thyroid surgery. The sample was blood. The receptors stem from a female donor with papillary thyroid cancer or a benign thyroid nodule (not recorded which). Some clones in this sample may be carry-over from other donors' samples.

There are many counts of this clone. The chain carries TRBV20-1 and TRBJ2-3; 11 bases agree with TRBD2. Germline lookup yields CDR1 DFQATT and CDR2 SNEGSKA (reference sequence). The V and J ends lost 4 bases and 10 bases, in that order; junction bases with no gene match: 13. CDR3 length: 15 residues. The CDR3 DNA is TGCAGTGCTAATAGCGGGGGGGCCGGCCGGGGACCGCAGTATTTT. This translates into CSANSGGAGRGPQYF.

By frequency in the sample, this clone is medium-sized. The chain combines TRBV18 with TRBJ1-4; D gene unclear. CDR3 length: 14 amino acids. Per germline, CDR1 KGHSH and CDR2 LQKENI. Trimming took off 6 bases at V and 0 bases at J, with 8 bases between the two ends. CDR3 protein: CASSLGATNEKLFF. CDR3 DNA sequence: TGTGCCAGCTCCCTTGGAGCAACTAATGAAAAACTGTTTTTT. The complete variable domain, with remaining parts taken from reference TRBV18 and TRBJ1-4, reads NAGVMQNPRHLVRRRGQEARLRCSPMKGHSHVYWYRQLPEEGLKFMVYLQKENIIDESGMPKERFSAEFPKEGPSILRIQQVVRGDSAAYFCASSLGATNEKLFFGSGTQLSVL.

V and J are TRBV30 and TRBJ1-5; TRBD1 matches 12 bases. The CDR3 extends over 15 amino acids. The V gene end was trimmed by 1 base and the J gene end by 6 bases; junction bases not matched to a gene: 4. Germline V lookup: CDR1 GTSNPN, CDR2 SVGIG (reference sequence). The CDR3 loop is CAWSGGTGGRQPQHF. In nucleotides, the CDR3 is TGTGCCTGGAGTGGGGGGACAGGGGGCCGTCAGCCCCAGCATTTT.

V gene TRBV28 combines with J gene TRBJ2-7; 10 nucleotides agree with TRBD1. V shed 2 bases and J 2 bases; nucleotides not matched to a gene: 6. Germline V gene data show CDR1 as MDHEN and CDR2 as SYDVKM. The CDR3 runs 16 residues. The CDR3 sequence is CASSLLLGTGAYEQYF. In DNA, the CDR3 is TGTGCCAGCAGTTTACTCCTCGGGACAGGGGCCTACGAGCAGTACTTC.

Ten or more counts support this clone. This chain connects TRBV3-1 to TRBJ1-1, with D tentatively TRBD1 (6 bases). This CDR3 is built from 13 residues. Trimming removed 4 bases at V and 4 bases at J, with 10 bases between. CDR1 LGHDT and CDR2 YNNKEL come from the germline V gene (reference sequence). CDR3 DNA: TGTGCCAGCAGCCCATGGGGGCCCACTGAAGCTTTCTTT. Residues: CASSPWGPTEAFF.

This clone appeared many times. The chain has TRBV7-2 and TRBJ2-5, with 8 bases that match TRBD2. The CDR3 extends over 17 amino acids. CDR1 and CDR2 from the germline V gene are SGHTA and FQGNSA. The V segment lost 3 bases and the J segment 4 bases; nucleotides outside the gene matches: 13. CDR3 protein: CASSFGKPAGEVETQYF. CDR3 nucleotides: TGTGCCAGCAGCTTTGGGAAGCCAGCGGGAGAGGTAGAGACCCAGTACTTC. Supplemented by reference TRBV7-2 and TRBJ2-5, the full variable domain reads GAGVSQSPSNKVTEKGKDVELRCDPISGHTALYWYRQSLGQGLEFLIYFQGNSAPDKSGLPSDRFSAERTGGSVSTLTIQRTQQEDSAVYLCASSFGKPAGEVETQYFGPGTRLLVL.